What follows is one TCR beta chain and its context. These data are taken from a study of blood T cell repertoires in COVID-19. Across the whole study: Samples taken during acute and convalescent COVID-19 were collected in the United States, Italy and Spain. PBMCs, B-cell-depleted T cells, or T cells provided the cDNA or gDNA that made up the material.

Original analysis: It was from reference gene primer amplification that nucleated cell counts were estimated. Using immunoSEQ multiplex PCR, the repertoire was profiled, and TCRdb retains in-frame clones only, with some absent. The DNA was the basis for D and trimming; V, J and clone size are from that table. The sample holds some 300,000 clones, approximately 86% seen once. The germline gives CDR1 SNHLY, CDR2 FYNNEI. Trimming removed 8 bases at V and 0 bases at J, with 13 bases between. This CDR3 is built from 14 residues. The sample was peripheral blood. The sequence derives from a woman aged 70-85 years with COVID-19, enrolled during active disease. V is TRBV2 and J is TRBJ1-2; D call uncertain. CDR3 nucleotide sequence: TGTGCCAGCGCGCGGGGAATTGCTAACTATGGCTACACCTTC. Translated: CASARGIANYGYTF.